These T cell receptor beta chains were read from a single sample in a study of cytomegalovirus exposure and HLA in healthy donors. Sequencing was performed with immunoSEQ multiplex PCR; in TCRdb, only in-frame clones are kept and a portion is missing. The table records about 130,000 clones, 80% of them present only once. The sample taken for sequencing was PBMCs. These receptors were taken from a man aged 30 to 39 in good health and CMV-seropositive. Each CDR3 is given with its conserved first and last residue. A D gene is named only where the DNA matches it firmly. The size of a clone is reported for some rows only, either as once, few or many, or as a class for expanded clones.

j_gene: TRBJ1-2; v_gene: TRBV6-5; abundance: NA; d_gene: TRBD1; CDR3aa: CASSYYDRARIYGYTF; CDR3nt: TGTGCCAGCAGTTACTACGACAGGGCGCGAATCTATGGCTACACCTTC
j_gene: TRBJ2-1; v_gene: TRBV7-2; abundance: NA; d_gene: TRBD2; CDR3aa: CASSLLSGGRHNEQFF; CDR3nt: TGTGCCAGCAGCTTACTTAGCGGGGGACGGCACAATGAGCAGTTCTTC
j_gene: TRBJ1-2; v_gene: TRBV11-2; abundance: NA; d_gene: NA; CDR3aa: CASSSRTAQNYGYTF; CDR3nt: TGTGCCAGCAGCTCCAGGACAGCGCAGAACTATGGCTACACCTTC
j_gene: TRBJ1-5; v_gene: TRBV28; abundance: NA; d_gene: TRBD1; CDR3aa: CASSHKGRGAQPQHF; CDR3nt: TGTGCCAGCAGCCATAAGGGCAGGGGGGCTCAGCCCCAGCATTTT
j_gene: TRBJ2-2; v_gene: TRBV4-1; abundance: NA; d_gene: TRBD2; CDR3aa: CASSQSPRLAGGTGELFF; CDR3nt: TGCGCCAGCAGCCAATCCCCTCGACTAGCGGGGGGTACCGGGGAGCTGTTTTTT
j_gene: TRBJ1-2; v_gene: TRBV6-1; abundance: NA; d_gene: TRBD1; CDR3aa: CASSAPGQGSYGYTF; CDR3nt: TGTGCCAGCAGTGCGCCGGGACAGGGGTCCTATGGCTACACCTTC
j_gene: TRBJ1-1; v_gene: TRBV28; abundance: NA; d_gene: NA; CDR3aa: CASSIQGSTLGAFF; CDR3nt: TGTGCCAGCAGCATACAGGGTAGCACCTTGGGAGCTTTCTTT
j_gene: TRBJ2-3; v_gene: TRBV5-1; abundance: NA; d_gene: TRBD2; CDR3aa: CASSRGGGITDTQYF; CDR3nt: TGCGCCAGCAGCCGAGGCGGGGGGATCACAGATACGCAGTATTTT
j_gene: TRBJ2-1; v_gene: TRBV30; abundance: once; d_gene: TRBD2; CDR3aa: CAWNRRGGGNEQFF; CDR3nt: TGTGCCTGGAACCGGCGGGGGGGCGGAAATGAGCAGTTCTTC
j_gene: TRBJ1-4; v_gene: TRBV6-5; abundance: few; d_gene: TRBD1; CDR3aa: CASSMDRDAKLFF; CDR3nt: TGTGCCAGCTCGATGGACAGGGACGCAAAACTGTTTTTT
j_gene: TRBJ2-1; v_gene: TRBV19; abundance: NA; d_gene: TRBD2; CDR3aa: CASSMVVAGNEQFF; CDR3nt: TGTGCCAGTAGTATGGTGGTAGCGGGGAATGAGCAGTTCTTC
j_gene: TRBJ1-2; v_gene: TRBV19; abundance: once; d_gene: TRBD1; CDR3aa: CATRQGSNYGYTF; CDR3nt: TGTGCCACCCGACAGGGGTCTAACTATGGCTACACCTTC
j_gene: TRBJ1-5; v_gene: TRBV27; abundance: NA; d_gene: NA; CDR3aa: CASSLSPLPGIHSNQPQHF; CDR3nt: TGTGCCAGCAGTTTATCCCCCCTTCCAGGGATACATAGCAATCAGCCCCAGCATTTT
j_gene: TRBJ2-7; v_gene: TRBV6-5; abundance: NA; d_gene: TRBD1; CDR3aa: CASSYSTGGWYEQYF; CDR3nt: TGTGCCAGCAGTTACTCGACAGGGGGCTGGTACGAGCAGTACTTC
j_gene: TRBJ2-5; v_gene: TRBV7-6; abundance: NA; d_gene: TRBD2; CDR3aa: CASSPTSGGAQETQYF; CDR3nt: TGTGCCAGCAGCCCAACTAGCGGGGGGGCACAAGAGACCCAGTACTTC
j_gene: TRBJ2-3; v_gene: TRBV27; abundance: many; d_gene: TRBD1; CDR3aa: CASSYLGQGLDTQYF; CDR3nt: TGTGCCAGCTCATACCTAGGACAGGGGTTGGATACGCAGTATTTT
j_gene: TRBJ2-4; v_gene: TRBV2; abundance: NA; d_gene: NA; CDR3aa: CASSGQGETSGVAKNIQYF; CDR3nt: TGTGCCAGCAGCGGACAGGGTGAGACTAGCGGTGTAGCCAAAAACATTCAGTACTTC
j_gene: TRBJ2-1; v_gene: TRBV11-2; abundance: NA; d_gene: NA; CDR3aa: CASSSQGLNEQFF; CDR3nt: TGTGCCAGCAGCTCTCAGGGCCTAAATGAGCAGTTCTTC
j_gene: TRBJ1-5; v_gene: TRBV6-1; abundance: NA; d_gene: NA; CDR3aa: CASSFSSNQPQHF; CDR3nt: TGTGCCAGCAGTTTCAGTAGCAATCAGCCCCAGCATTTT
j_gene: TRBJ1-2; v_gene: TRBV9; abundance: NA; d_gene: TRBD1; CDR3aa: CASSAGGQGVFGYTF; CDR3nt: TGTGCCAGCAGCGCGGGAGGACAGGGTGTTTTTGGCTACACCTTC
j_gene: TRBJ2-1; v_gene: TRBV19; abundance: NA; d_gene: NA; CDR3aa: CASSIDRYYNEQFF; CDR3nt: TGTGCCAGTAGTATCGACAGGTATTACAATGAGCAGTTCTTC
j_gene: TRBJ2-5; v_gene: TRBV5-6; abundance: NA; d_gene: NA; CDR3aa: CASSLAKQGVQETQYF; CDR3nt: TGTGCCAGCAGCTTGGCCAAACAGGGAGTACAAGAGACCCAGTACTTC
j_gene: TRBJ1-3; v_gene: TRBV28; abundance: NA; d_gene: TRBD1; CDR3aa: CASSLQGAGNTIYF; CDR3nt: TGTGCCAGCAGTTTGCAGGGGGCTGGAAACACCATATATTTT
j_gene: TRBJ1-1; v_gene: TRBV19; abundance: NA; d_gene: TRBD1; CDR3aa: CASSMDRANTEAFF; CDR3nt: TGTGCCAGTAGTATGGACAGGGCGAACACTGAAGCTTTCTTT
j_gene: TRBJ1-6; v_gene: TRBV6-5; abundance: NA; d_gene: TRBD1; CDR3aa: CASSYSGQGINSPLHF; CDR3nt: TGTGCCAGCAGTTACTCAGGACAGGGGATAAATTCACCCCTCCACTTT
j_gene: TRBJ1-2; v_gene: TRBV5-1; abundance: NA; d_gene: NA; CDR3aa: CASSLRYSPPNYGYTF; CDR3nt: TGCGCCAGCAGCTTGAGATACAGCCCCCCTAACTATGGCTACACCTTC
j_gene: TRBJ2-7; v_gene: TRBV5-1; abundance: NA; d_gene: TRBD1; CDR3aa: CASSKSGQGCTNYEQYF; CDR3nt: TGCGCCAGCAGCAAATCGGGACAGGGATGTACCAACTACGAGCAGTACTTC
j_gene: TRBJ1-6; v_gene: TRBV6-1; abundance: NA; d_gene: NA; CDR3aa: CASSALDSSWNSPLHF; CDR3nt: TGTGCCAGCAGTGCTCTGGACAGTTCCTGGAATTCACCCCTCCACTTT
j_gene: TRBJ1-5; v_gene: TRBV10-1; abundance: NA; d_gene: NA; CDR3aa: CASSESGGSNQPQHF; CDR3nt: TGCGCCAGCAGTGAGTCGGGGGGAAGCAATCAGCCCCAGCATTTT
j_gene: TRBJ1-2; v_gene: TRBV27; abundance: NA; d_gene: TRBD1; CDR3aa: CASSSPGTGGLGYTF; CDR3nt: TGTGCCAGCAGTTCCCCTGGGACAGGGGGTCTTGGCTACACCTTC
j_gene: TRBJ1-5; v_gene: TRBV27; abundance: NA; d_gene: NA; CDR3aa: CASSLRGSQPQHF; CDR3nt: TGTGCCAGCAGTTTAAGGGGCAGTCAGCCCCAGCATTTT
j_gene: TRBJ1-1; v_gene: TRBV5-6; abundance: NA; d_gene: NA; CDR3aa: CASSTTGGASTEAFF; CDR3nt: TGTGCCAGCAGCACCACTGGGGGGGCAAGCACTGAAGCTTTCTTT
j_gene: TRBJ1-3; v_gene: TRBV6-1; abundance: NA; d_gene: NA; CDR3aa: CASSESLSRQDF; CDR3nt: TGTGCCAGCAGTGAAAGTCTATCGCGTCAGGATTTT
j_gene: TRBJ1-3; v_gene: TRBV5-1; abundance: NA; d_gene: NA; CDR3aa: CASSFGQVTGNTIYF; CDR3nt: TGCGCCAGCAGCTTCGGACAAGTTACAGGAAACACCATATATTTT
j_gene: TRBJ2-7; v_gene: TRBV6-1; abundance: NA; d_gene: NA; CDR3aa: CASSEAGLYEQYF; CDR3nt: TGTGCCAGCAGTGAAGCGGGCCTCTACGAGCAGTACTTC
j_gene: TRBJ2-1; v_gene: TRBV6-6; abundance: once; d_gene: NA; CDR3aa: CASSDDRSSYNEQFF; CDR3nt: TGTGCCAGCAGCGATGACAGGAGCTCCTACAATGAGCAGTTCTTC
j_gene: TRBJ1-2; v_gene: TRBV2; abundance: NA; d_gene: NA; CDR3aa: CASVDRANYGYTF; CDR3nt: TGTGCCAGCGTGGACAGAGCTAACTATGGCTACACCTTC
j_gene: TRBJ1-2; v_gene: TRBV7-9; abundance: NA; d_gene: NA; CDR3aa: CASSLVVANYGYTF; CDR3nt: TGTGCCAGCAGCTTAGTAGTAGCTAACTATGGCTACACCTTC
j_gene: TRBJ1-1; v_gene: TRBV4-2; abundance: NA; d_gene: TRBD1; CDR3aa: CASSQDRGQTEAFF; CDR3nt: TGTGCCAGCAGCCAAGACAGGGGGCAGACTGAAGCTTTCTTT
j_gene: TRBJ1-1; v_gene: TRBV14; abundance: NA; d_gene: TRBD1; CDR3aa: CASSLEQGLNTEAFF; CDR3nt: TGTGCCAGCAGCTTGGAACAGGGGCTGAACACTGAAGCTTTCTTT
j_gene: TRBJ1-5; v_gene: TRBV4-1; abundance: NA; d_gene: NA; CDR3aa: CASSQRGGDNQPQHF; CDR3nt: TGCGCCAGCAGCCAAAGAGGGGGGGACAATCAGCCCCAGCATTTT
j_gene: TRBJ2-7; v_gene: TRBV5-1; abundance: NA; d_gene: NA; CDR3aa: CASSRNSDIVEQYF; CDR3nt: TGCGCCAGCAGCCGCAACTCAGACATAGTCGAGCAGTACTTC
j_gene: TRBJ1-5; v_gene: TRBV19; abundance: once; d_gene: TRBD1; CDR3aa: CASIEGALHQPQHF; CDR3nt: TGTGCCAGTATAGAGGGGGCGTTGCATCAGCCCCAGCATTTT
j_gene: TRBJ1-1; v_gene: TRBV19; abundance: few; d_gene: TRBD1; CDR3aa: CASSKIGQGAVKGTEAFF; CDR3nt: TGTGCCAGTAGTAAGATCGGACAGGGGGCTGTTAAGGGCACTGAAGCTTTCTTT
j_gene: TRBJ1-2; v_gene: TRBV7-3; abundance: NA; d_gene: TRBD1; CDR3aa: CASSSGTGGGYTF; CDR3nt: TGTGCCAGCAGCTCCGGGACAGGGGGCGGCTACACCTTC
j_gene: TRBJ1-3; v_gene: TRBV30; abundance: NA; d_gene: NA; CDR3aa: CAWIWGAGNTIYF; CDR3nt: TGTGCCTGGATTTGGGGAGCTGGAAACACCATATATTTT
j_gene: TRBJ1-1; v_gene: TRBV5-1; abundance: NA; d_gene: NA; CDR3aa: CASSVGGNTEAFF; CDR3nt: TGCGCCAGCAGTGTCGGGGGGAACACTGAAGCTTTCTTT
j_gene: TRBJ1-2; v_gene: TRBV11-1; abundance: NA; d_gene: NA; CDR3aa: CASSLRGAYGYTF; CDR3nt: TGTGCCAGCAGCTTGCGGGGAGCCTATGGCTACACCTTC
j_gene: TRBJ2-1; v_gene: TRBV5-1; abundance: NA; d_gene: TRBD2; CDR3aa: CASSLAVAGYNEQFF; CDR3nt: TGCGCCAGCAGCTTGGCGGTAGCGGGTTACAATGAGCAGTTCTTC
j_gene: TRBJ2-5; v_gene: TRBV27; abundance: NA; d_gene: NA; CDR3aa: CASSAGISFQEAQYF; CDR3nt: TGTGCCAGCAGTGCCGGGATCTCTTTTCAAGAGGCCCAGTACTTC
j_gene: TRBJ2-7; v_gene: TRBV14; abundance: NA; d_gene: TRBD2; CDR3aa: CASSQDGRLAGGSSYEQYF; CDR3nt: TGTGCCAGCAGCCAAGATGGGAGACTAGCGGGGGGGTCTTCCTACGAGCAGTACTTC
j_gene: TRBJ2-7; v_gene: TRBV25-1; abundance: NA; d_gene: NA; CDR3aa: CASSEWQGEQYF; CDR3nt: TGTGCCAGCAGTGAGTGGCAGGGCGAGCAGTACTTC
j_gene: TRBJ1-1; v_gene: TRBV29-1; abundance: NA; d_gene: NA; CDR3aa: CSVDRAEAFF; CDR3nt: TGCAGCGTTGACAGGGCTGAAGCTTTCTTT
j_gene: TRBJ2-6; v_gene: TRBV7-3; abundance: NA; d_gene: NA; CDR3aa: CASSLTGDFHSGANVLTF; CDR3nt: TGTGCCAGCAGCTTAACAGGAGACTTTCACTCTGGGGCCAACGTCCTGACTTTC
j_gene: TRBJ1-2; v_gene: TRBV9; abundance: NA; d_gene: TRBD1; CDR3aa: CASSAQGDGYTF; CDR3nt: TGTGCCAGCAGCGCACAGGGGGATGGCTACACCTTC
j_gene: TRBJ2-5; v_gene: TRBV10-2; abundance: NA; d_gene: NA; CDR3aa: CASRSSLQETQYF; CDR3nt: TGCGCCAGCAGGTCTAGCCTCCAAGAGACCCAGTACTTC
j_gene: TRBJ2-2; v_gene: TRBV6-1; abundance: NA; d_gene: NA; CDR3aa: CASREDPPNTGELFF; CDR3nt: TGTGCCAGCAGGGAGGACCCACCGAACACCGGGGAGCTGTTTTTT
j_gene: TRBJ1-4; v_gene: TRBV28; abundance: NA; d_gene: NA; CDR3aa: CASSWTRATNEKLFF; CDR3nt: TGTGCCAGCAGTTGGACGAGGGCTACTAATGAAAAACTGTTTTTT
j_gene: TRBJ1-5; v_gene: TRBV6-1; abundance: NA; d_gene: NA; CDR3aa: CASRLVGGGDRPQHF; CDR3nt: TGTGCCAGCAGACTAGTCGGGGGGGGCGATAGGCCCCAGCATTTT